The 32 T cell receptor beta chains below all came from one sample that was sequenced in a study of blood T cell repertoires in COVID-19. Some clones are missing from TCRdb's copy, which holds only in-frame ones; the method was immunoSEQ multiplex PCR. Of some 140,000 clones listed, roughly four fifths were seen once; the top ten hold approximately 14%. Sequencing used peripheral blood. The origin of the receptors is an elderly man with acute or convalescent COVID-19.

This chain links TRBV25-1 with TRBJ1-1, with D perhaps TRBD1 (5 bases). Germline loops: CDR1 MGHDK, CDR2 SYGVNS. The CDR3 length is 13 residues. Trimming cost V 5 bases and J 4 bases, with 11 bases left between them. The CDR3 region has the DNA TGTGCCAGCAGTCGGCAGGGAGGCACTGAAGCTTTCTTT. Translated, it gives CASSRQGGTEAFF. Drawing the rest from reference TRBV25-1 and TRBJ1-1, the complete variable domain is EADIYQTPRYLVIGTGKKITLECSQTMGHDKMYWYQQDPGMELHLIHYSYGVNSTEKGDLSSESTVSRIRTEHFPLTLESARPSHTSQYLCASSRQGGTEAFFGQGTRLTVV.

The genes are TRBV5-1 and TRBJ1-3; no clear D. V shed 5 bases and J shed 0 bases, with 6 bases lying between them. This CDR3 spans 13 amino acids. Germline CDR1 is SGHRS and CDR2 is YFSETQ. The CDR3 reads CASSYYSGNTIYF. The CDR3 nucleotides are TGCGCCAGCAGTTACTACTCTGGAAACACCATATATTTT.

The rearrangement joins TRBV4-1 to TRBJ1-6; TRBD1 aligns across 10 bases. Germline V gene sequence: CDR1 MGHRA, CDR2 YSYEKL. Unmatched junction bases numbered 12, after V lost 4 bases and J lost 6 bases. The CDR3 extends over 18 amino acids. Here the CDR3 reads CASSRVLGQGFSNSPLHF. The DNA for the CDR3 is TGCGCCAGCAGCCGAGTCCTGGGACAGGGGTTTAGTAATTCACCCCTCCACTTT.

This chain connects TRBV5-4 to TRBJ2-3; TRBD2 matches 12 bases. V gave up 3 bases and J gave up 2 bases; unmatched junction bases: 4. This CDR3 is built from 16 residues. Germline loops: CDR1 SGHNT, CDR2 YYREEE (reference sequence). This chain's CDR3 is CASSSTSGGYTDTQYF. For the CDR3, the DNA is TGTGCCAGCAGCTCGACTAGCGGGGGCTACACAGATACGCAGTATTTT.

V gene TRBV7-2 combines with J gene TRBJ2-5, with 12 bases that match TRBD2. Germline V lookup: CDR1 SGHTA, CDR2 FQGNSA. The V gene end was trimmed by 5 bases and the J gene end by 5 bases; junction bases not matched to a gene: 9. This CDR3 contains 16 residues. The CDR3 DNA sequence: TGTGCCAGCAGCACCAGACTAGCGGGGGATGGGGAGACCCAGTACTTC. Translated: CASSTRLAGDGETQYF.

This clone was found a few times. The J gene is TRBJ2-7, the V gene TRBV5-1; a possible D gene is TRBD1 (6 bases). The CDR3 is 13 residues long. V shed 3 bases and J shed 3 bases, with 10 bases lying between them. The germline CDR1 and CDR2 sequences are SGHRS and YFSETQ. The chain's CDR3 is CASSSGHYYEQYF. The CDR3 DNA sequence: TGCGCCAGCAGCTCGGGACATTACTACGAGCAGTACTTC.

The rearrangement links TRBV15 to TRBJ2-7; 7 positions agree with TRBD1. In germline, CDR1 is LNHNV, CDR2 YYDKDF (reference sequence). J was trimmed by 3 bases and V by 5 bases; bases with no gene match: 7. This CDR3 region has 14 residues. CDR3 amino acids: CATSRGGSNYEQYF. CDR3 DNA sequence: TGTGCCACCAGCCGAGGGGGCTCCAACTACGAGCAGTACTTC.

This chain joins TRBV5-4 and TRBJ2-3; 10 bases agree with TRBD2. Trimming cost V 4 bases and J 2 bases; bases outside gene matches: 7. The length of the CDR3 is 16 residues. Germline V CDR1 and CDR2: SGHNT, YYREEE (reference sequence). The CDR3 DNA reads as TGTGCCAGCAGCGATCGGCTAGCGGGGGACACAGATACGCAGTATTTT. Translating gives CASSDRLAGDTDTQYF.

CDR3 loop: CASSLERGNEAFF. CDR3 coding DNA: TGTGCCAGCAGTTTAGAGAGAGGAAATGAAGCTTTCTTT. This sequence joins TRBV12-3 or TRBV12-4 and TRBJ1-1; D is unresolved. The CDR3 spans 13 residues. Trimming shortened V by 1 base and J by 7 bases, and 10 bases separated the two germline ends.

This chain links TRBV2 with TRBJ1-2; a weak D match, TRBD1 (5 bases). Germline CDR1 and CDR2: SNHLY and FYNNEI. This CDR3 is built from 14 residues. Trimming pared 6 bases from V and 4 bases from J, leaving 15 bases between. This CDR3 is CASRADGGVYGYTF. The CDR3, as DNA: TGTGCCAGCAGGGCGGACGGGGGAGTCTATGGCTACACCTTC. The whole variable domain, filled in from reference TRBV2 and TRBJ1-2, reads EPEVTQTPSHQVTQMGQEVILRCVPISNHLYFYWYRQILGQKVEFLVSFYNNEISEKSEIFDDQFSVERPDGSNFTLKIRSTKLEDSAMYFCASRADGGVYGYTFGSGTRLTVV.

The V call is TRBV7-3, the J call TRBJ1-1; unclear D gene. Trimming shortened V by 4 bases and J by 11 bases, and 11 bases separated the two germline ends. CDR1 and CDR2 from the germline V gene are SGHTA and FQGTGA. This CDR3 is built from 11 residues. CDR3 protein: CASSSRKLAFF. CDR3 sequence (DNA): TGTGCCAGCAGCTCTAGGAAATTGGCTTTCTTT. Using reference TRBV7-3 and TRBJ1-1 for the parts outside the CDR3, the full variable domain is GAGVSQTPSNKVTEKGKYVELRCDPISGHTALYWYRQSLGQGPEFLIYFQGTGAADDSGLPNDRFFAVRPEGSVSTLKIQRTERGDSAVYLCASSSRKLAFFGQGTRLTVV.

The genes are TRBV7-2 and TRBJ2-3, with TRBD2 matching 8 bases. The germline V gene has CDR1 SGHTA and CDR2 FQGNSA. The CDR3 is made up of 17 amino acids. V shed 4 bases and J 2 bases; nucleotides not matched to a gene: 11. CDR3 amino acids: CASSSSFTSGYTDTQYF. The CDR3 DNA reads TGTGCCAGCAGCTCATCATTTACTAGCGGTTACACAGATACGCAGTATTTT.

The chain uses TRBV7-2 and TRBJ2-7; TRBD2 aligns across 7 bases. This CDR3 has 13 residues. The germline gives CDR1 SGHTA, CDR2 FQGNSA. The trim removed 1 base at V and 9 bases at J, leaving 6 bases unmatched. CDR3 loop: CASSLGGGIGQYF. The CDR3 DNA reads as TGTGCCAGCAGCTTAGGGGGGGGAATCGGGCAGTACTTC.

The CDR3 protein is CASSVARRETQYF. The DNA of the CDR3 is TGTGCCAGCAGTGTGGCCAGGCGAGAGACCCAGTACTTC. The chain couples TRBV2 to TRBJ2-5; D not resolved. Germline lookup yields CDR1 SNHLY and CDR2 FYNNEI. With 4 bases removed from V and 4 bases from J, the gap between germline ends came to 10 bases. The CDR3 contains 13 residues.

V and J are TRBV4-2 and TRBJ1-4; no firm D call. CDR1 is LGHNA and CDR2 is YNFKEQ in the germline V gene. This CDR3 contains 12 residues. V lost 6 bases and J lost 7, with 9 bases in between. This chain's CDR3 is CASRRGGEKLFF. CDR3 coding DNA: TGTGCCAGCAGACGGGGTGGTGAAAAACTGTTTTTT.

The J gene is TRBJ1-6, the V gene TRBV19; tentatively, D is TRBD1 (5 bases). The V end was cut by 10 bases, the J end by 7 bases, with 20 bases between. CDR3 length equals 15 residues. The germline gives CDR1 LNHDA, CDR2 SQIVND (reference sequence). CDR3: CATQGSAPENSPLHF. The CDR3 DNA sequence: TGTGCCACTCAGGGATCAGCCCCCGAAAATTCACCCCTCCACTTT.

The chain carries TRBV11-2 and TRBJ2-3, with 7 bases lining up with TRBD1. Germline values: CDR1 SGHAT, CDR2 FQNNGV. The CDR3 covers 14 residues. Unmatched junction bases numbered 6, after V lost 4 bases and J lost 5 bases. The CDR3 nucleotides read TGTGCCAGCAGCTCAAGACAGGGATTAGATACGCAGTATTTT. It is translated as CASSSRQGLDTQYF.

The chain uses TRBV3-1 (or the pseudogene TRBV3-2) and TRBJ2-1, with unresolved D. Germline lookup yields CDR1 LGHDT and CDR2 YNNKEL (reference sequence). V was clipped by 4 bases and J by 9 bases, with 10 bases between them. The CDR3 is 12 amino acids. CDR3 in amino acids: CASSLRELEQFF. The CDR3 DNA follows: TGTGCCAGCAGCCTCCGCGAGCTTGAGCAGTTCTTC.

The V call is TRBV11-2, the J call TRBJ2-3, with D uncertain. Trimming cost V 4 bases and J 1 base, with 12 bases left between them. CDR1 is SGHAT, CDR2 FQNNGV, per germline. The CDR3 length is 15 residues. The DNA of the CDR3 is TGTGCCAGCAGCTCAGGTCTGCAGCGCACAGATACGCAGTATTTT. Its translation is CASSSGLQRTDTQYF.

The CDR3 protein is CASSLDLQGNTGELFF. The CDR3 DNA is TGTGCCAGCAGCTTGGATTTACAGGGAAACACCGGGGAGCTGTTTTTT. The chain couples TRBV5-4 to TRBJ2-2, with D possibly matching TRBD1 (6 bases). Germline assignment: CDR1 SGHNT and CDR2 YYREEE (reference sequence). The CDR3 sequence is 16 residues long. Trimming cost V 0 bases and J 2 bases, with 11 bases left between them.

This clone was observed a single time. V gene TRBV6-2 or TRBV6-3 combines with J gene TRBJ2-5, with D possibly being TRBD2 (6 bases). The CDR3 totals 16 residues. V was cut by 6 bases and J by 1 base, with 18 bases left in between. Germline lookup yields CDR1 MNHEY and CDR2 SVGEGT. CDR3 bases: TGTGCCAGCAGCGCGTTCGAGCGGGCGATCCAAGAGACCCAGTACTTC. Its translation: CASSAFERAIQETQYF.

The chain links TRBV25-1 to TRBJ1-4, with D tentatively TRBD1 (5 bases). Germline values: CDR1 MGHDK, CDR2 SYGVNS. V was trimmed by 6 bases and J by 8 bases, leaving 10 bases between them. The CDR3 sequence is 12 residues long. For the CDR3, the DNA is TGTGCCAGCAGGGGGCTAGGGGAAAAACTGTTTTTT. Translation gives CASRGLGEKLFF.

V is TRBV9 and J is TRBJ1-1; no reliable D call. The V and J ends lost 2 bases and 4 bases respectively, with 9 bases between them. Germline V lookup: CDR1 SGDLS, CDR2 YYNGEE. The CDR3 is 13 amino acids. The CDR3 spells CASSVKPGTEAFF. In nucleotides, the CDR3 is TGTGCCAGCAGCGTGAAACCGGGCACTGAAGCTTTCTTT. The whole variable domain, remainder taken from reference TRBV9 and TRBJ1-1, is DSGVTQTPKHLITATGQRVTLRCSPRSGDLSVYWYQQSLDQGLQFLIQYYNGEERAKGNILERFSAQQFPDLHSELNLSSLELGDSALYFCASSVKPGTEAFFGQGTRLTVV.

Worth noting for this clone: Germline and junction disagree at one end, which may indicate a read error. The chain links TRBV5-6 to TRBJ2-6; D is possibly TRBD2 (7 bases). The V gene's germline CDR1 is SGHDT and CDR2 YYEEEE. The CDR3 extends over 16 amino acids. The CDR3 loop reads CASTLPGGGGANVLTF. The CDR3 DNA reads TGTGCCAGCACCTTGCCGGGGGGCGGTGGGGCCAACGTCCTGACTTTC.

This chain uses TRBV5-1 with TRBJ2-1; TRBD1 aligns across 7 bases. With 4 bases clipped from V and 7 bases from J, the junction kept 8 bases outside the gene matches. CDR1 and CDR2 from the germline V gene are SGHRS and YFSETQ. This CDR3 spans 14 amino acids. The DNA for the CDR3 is TGCGCCAGCAGCGGGGTTACAGGGGTGAATGAGCAGTTCTTC. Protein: CASSGVTGVNEQFF.

CDR3 coding DNA: TGTGCCAGCAGCTTAGTCGTCAGTTCGACCTACGAGCAGTACTTC. The encoded protein is CASSLVVSSTYEQYF. V gene TRBV7-2 combines with J gene TRBJ2-7; D is unresolved. V lost 1 base to trimming and J lost 2 bases, with 12 bases between them. CDR3 length: 15 residues. Germline V gives CDR1 SGHTA, CDR2 FQGNSA.

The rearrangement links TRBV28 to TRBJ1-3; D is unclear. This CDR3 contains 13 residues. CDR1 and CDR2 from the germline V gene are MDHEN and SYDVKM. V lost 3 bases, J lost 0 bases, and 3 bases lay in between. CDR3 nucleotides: TGTGCCAGCAGTTTTAACTCTGGAAACACCATATATTTT. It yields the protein CASSFNSGNTIYF. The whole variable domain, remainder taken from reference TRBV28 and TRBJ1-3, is DVKVTQSSRYLVKRTGEKVFLECVQDMDHENMFWYRQDPGLGLRLIYFSYDVKMKEKGDIPEGYSVSREKKERFSLILESASTNQTSMYLCASSFNSGNTIYFGEGSWLTVV.

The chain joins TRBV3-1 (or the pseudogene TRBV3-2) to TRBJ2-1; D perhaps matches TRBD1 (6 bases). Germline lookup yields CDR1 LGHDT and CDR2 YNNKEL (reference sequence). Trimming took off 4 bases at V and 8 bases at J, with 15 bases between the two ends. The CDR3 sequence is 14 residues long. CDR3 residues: CASSLEGQMDEQFF. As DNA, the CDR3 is TGTGCCAGCAGCCTGGAAGGACAGATGGATGAGCAGTTCTTC.

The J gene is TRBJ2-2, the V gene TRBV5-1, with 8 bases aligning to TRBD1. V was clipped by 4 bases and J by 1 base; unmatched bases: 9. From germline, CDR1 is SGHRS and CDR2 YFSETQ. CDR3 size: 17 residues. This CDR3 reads CASSPGTGTLNTGELFF. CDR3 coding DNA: TGCGCCAGCAGCCCAGGGACAGGAACCTTGAACACCGGGGAGCTGTTTTTT.

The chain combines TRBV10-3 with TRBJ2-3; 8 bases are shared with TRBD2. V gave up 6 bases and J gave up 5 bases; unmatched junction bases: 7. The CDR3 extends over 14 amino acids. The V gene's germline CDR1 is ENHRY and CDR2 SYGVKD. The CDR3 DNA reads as TGTGCCATCAGAGCGAGCGGGGGAGGAGATACGCAGTATTTT. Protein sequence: CAIRASGGGDTQYF.

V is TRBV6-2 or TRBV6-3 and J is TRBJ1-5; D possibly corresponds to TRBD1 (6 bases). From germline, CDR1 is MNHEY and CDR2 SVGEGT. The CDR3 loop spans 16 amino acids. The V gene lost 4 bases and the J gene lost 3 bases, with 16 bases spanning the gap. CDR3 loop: CASSSRRTADNQPQHF. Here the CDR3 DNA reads TGTGCCAGCAGTTCTAGAAGGACAGCGGACAATCAGCCCCAGCATTTT.

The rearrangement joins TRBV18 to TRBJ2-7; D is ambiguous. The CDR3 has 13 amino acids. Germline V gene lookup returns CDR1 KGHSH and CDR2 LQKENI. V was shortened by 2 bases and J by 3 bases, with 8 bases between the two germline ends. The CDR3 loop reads CASSPERIYEQYF. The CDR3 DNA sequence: TGTGCCAGCTCACCAGAGAGAATCTACGAGCAGTACTTC.